A single sample gave rise to the 15 T cell receptor beta chains below, sequenced in a study of blood T cell repertoires in COVID-19. The assay was immunoSEQ multiplex PCR, and TCRdb's table has in-frame clones only and misses some. The table includes about 330,000 clones, 86% detected once. Sequencing used peripheral blood. These receptors all stem from a woman aged 45-65 years with acute or convalescent COVID-19.

The J gene is TRBJ2-1, the V gene TRBV1; TRBD2, as called in the table, went unchecked against the DNA. TRBV1 is labeled a pseudogene. The CDR3 extends over 20 amino acids. The CDR3: CTSSQDSPGGGQGRGNEQFF. In nucleotides, the CDR3 is TGCACCAGCAGCCAAGATTCTCCCGGGGGGGGTCAGGGCCGTGGCAATGAGCAGTTCTTC.

This chain links TRBV30 with TRBJ1-5; 9 bases are shared with TRBD1. This CDR3 region has 16 residues. V trimming: 7 bases; J trimming: 5 bases; junction bases outside the gene matches: 15. Germline V gene data show CDR1 as GTSNPN and CDR2 as SVGIG (reference sequence). This CDR3 is CASRDLQRTGDQPQHF. CDR3 DNA sequence: TGTGCCTCTAGGGACTTACAACGGACAGGGGATCAGCCCCAGCATTTT.

This clone was recorded only once. The CDR3 DNA reads TGTGCCAGCAGCTTAGCCCCGGACAGACGGGCTTTCTTT. Translating gives CASSLAPDRRAFF. The V gene is TRBV7-8, the J gene TRBJ1-1, with D tentatively TRBD1 (6 bases). The CDR3 is made up of 13 amino acids. Germline values: CDR1 SGHVS, CDR2 FQNEAQ. V lost 0 bases and J 11 bases, leaving 13 bases between the germline ends. Complete variable domain (other parts from reference TRBV7-8 and TRBJ1-1): GAGVSQSPRYKVAKRGQDVALRCDPISGHVSLFWYQQALGQGPEFLTYFQNEAQLDKSGLPSDRFFAERPEGSVSTLKIQRTQQEDSAVYLCASSLAPDRRAFFGQGTRLTVV.

A word on this clone: One junction end disagrees with the germline gene, perhaps due to a read error. V and J are TRBV7-9 and TRBJ1-1; D gene unclear. This CDR3 comprises 13 residues. The V gene's germline CDR1 is SEHNR and CDR2 FQNEAQ (reference sequence). In nucleotides, the CDR3 is TGTGCCAGCAGCTTTAACAAGAACATTGAAGCTTTCTTT. Its translation is CASSFNKNIEAFF.

This clone was counted a single time. Here the CDR3 reads CASTSYGVQELSPLHF. In nucleotides, the CDR3 is TGTGCCAGCACCTCCTACGGGGTCCAGGAGTTATCACCCCTCCACTTT. This chain joins TRBV28 and TRBJ1-6; D remains ambiguous. Germline-derived CDR1 and CDR2 are MDHEN and SYDVKM. V shed 7 bases and J shed 10 bases, with 23 bases lying between them. CDR3 length equals 16 residues.

The gene calls are TRBV4-3 and TRBJ1-2, with 9 positions matching TRBD1. The ends lost 4 bases at V and 2 bases at J; junction bases unmatched: 2. Germline V gene lookup returns CDR1 LGHNA and CDR2 YSLEER. This CDR3 contains 14 residues. The CDR3 sequence is CASSPQGANYGYTF. The CDR3 nucleotides read TGCGCCAGCAGCCCACAGGGGGCAAACTATGGCTACACCTTC.

The rearrangement uses TRBV6-5 and TRBJ1-3, with a weak D call TRBD1 (6 bases). This CDR3 comprises 14 residues. Germline values: CDR1 MNHEY, CDR2 SVGAGI. Trimming stripped 4 bases from V and 4 bases from J, with 11 bases between. This CDR3 reads CASSLTGPGNTIYF. The CDR3 DNA reads TGTGCCAGCAGTTTGACAGGCCCGGGAAACACCATATATTTT.

This chain links TRBV9 with TRBJ1-5, with D maybe TRBD1 (5 bases). With 2 bases removed from V and 3 bases from J, the gap between germline ends came to 9 bases. Germline V gives CDR1 SGDLS, CDR2 YYNGEE. The CDR3 has 14 amino acids. This CDR3 reads CASSVDSLNQPQHF. The DNA for the CDR3 is TGTGCCAGCAGCGTCGACAGCCTCAATCAGCCCCAGCATTTT. The entire variable domain, with the rest obtained from reference TRBV9 and TRBJ1-5, is as follows: DSGVTQTPKHLITATGQRVTLRCSPRSGDLSVYWYQQSLDQGLQFLIQYYNGEERAKGNILERFSAQQFPDLHSELNLSSLELGDSALYFCASSVDSLNQPQHFGDGTRLSIL.

The chain carries TRBV20-1 and TRBJ2-4; D gene unclear. The CDR3 is 14 amino acids. The V gene's germline CDR1 is DFQATT and CDR2 SNEGSKA (reference sequence). V lost 3 bases and J 0 bases, leaving 9 bases between the germline ends. The CDR3 reads CSASDEIAKNIQYF. The CDR3 DNA reads TGCAGTGCTAGTGACGAGATAGCCAAAAACATTCAGTACTTC.

The rearrangement joins TRBV2 to TRBJ1-1; perhaps TRBD1 as D (6 bases). V dropped 4 bases and J dropped 7 bases, with 10 bases sitting between them. The CDR3 has 12 amino acids. CDR1 SNHLY and CDR2 FYNNEI come from the germline V gene. DNA for the CDR3: TGTGCCAGCAGTGTACAGGGCGGTGAAGCTTTCTTT. This sequence encodes CASSVQGGEAFF. Filled out from reference TRBV2 and TRBJ1-1, the complete variable domain reads EPEVTQTPSHQVTQMGQEVILRCVPISNHLYFYWYRQILGQKVEFLVSFYNNEISEKSEIFDDQFSVERPDGSNFTLKIRSTKLEDSAMYFCASSVQGGEAFFGQGTRLTVV.

CDR3 bases: TGTGCCTGGAGCCTCTCTGGGGCCAACGTCCTGACTTTC. Translating gives CAWSLSGANVLTF. V usage is TRBV30 and J usage is TRBJ2-6; D is undetermined. The ends were cut back, 3 bases at V and 0 bases at J, with 3 bases in the middle. CDR3 length: 13 residues. Germline V gene data show CDR1 as GTSNPN and CDR2 as SVGIG (reference sequence).

The chain links TRBV7-9 to TRBJ2-3; D not resolved. Germline CDR1 and CDR2: SEHNR and FQNEAQ (reference sequence). The germline V and J ends were trimmed by 2 bases and 6 bases, with 6 bases remaining between them. The CDR3 is 12 amino acids. The CDR3 protein is CASSLNMDTQYF. In nucleotides, the CDR3 is TGTGCCAGCAGCTTAAATATGGATACGCAGTATTTT.

This clone was observed a handful of times. V and J are TRBV5-1 and TRBJ1-2, with a possible D match to TRBD1 (6 bases). CDR3 length: 13 amino acids. CDR1 and CDR2 from the germline V gene are SGHRS and YFSETQ. Trimming cost V 3 bases and J 3 bases, with 9 bases left between them. CDR3 in amino acids: CASSSGQDYGYTF. As DNA, the CDR3 is TGCGCCAGCAGCTCGGGACAAGACTATGGCTACACCTTC.

The J gene is TRBJ2-6, the V gene TRBV27, with 9 bases aligning to TRBD1. Losses at the gene ends were 6 bases for V and 0 bases for J; bases not matched to a gene: 6. Germline V CDR1 and CDR2: MNHEY, SMNVEV (reference sequence). The CDR3 is 17 amino acids. In DNA, the CDR3 is TGTGCCAGCAGGACGGGACAGGGCATCTCTGGGGCCAACGTCCTGACTTTC. The encoded protein is CASRTGQGISGANVLTF.

This clone came up once. The V and J genes are TRBV24-1 and TRBJ2-1; D might be TRBD2 (6 bases). V lost 4 bases to trimming and J lost 8 bases, with 17 bases between them. The CDR3 runs 15 residues. Germline V CDR1 and CDR2: KGHDR, SFDVKD. The CDR3 region has the DNA TGTGCCACCAGTGACCCAACGGGACTCCGCTATGAGCAGTTCTTC. Protein sequence: CATSDPTGLRYEQFF.